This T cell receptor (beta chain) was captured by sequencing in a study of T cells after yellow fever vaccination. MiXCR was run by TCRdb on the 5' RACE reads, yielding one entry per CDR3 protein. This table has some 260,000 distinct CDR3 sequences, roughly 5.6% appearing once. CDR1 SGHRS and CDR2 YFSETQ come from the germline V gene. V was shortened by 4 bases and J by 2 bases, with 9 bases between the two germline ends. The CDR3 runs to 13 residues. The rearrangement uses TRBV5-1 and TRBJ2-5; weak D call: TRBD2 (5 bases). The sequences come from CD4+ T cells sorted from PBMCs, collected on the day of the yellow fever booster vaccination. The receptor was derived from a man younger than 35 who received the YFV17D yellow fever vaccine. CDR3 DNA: TGCGCCAGCAGCCCGACTATTCAAGAGACCCAGTACTTC. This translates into CASSPTIQETQYF.